Shown below are 27 T cell receptor beta chains from a single sample sequenced in a study of OX40 agonist ivuxolimab in advanced cancers. Using immunoSEQ multiplex PCR, the repertoire was profiled, and TCRdb retains in-frame clones only, with some absent. In the table there are over 150,000 clones, approximately 94% of which are singletons. Sequences were derived from CD4+ or CD8+ T cells sorted from blood, sampled in a trial of the OX40 agonist ivuxolimab. Receptors were obtained from an adult with an advanced solid tumor such as melanoma, head and neck, liver or kidney cancer.

This chain uses TRBV28 with TRBJ2-7, with unresolved D. V was pared by 3 bases and J by 4 bases, with 7 bases between. CDR3 length: 12 amino acids. Germline CDR1 reads MDHEN; CDR2 reads SYDVKM. The CDR3 DNA reads as TGTGCCAGCAGTTTTGGACGTTACGAGCAGTACTTC. This codes for CASSFGRYEQYF.

The chain employs TRBV18 and TRBJ2-4; TRBD1 might be the D (8 bases). This CDR3 has 13 residues. V was cut by 3 bases and J by 9 bases, with 12 bases left in between. From germline, CDR1 is KGHSH and CDR2 LQKENI. Written as DNA, the CDR3 is TGTGCCAGCTCACCGGACAGGGAGGGCATTCAGTACTTC. It yields the protein CASSPDREGIQYF.

The rearrangement links TRBV4-3 to TRBJ1-2; D is unclear. The germline V gene encodes CDR1 LGHNA and CDR2 YSLEER. Trimming took off 0 bases at V and 4 bases at J, with 6 bases between the two ends. There are 13 residues in the CDR3. The CDR3 nucleotides are TGCGCCAGCAGCCAAGATACGAGCTATGGCTACACCTTC. Translation gives CASSQDTSYGYTF.

The V call is TRBV7-2, the J call TRBJ2-5; no clear D. Germline CDR1 SGHTA, CDR2 FQGNSA. The CDR3 is 17 residues long. The ends were cut back, 5 bases at V and 5 bases at J, with 24 bases in the middle. CDR3 loop: CASSLLDWPGFDETQYF. CDR3 sequence (DNA): TGTGCCAGCAGCCTGTTAGACTGGCCCGGTTTCGATGAGACCCAGTACTTC.

The J gene is TRBJ1-5, the V gene TRBV28; D unresolved. The CDR3 is 12 amino acids. Per germline, CDR1 MDHEN and CDR2 SYDVKM. V dropped 5 bases and J dropped 4 bases, with 6 bases sitting between them. The CDR3 DNA is TGTGCCAGCAGTCCTCCTAATCAGCCCCAGCATTTT. Its protein product is CASSPPNQPQHF.

The V call is TRBV28, the J call TRBJ1-2; D unclear. V was cut by 3 bases and J by 5 bases, with 19 bases left in between. Germline loops: CDR1 MDHEN, CDR2 SYDVKM. The CDR3 runs to 16 residues. The CDR3 reads CASSFPSSTGTYGYTF. The DNA of the CDR3 is TGTGCCAGCAGTTTCCCCTCGTCTACGGGTACTTATGGCTACACCTTC.

The chain recombines TRBV27 with TRBJ1-4; weak D call: TRBD1 (5 bases). V was cut by 5 bases and J by 0 bases, with 13 bases left in between. The CDR3 runs 16 residues. Germline V lookup: CDR1 MNHEY, CDR2 SMNVEV (reference sequence). The DNA of the CDR3 is TGTGCCAGCAGTCCCTCCCCGACAGCAACTAATGAAAAACTGTTTTTT. Its translation is CASSPSPTATNEKLFF.

The chain couples TRBV9 to TRBJ1-2; the D is unclear. Germline V gene lookup returns CDR1 SGDLS and CDR2 YYNGEE. V was cut by 1 base and J by 3 bases, with 10 bases left in between. The CDR3 has 14 residues. CDR3 coding DNA: TGTGCCAGCAGCGTAAGCGCAGCCGACTATGGCTACACCTTC. Encoded protein: CASSVSAADYGYTF.

The rearrangement uses TRBV5-6 and TRBJ1-6; TRBD1 might be the D (5 bases). The V end was cut by 1 base, the J end by 9 bases, with 14 bases between. The CDR3 runs 15 residues. The germline gives CDR1 SGHDT, CDR2 YYEEEE. CDR3 region: CASSLLGLGGSPLHF. The CDR3 DNA follows: TGTGCCAGCAGCTTGCTAGGGCTTGGGGGTTCACCCCTCCACTTT.

Written as DNA, the CDR3 is TGTGCCAGTAGTATGGTACAGCCTAATGAAAAACTGTTTTTT. Its translation is CASSMVQPNEKLFF. This rearrangement joins TRBV19 to TRBJ1-4; D is undetermined. CDR1 is LNHDA, CDR2 SQIVND, per germline (reference sequence). Trimming removed 3 bases from V and 3 bases from J, with 8 bases in between. This CDR3 contains 14 residues.

This clone was seen more than once but under ten times. J is TRBJ1-6 and V is TRBV15, with D possibly TRBD1 on 5 matching bases. CDR1 LNHNV and CDR2 YYDKDF come from the germline V gene (reference sequence). Trimming pared 4 bases from V and 9 bases from J, leaving 10 bases between. The CDR3 is 13 amino acids. The CDR3 loop reads CATSTGRFSPLHF. For the CDR3, the DNA is TGTGCCACCAGCACGGGACGGTTTTCACCCCTCCACTTT.

The V and J genes are TRBV19 and TRBJ2-2, with 7 bases matching TRBD1. The ends lost 9 bases at V and 2 bases at J; junction bases unmatched: 6. CDR1 and CDR2 (germline): LNHDA, SQIVND (reference sequence). The CDR3 is 14 residues long. CDR3 residues: CASMGQINTGELFF. The CDR3 nucleotides read TGTGCCAGCATGGGACAGATTAACACCGGGGAGCTGTTTTTT.

The genes are TRBV14 and TRBJ1-4; D gene ambiguous. CDR3 length: 12 residues. The V gene's germline CDR1 is SGHDN and CDR2 FVKESK. Trimming shortened V by 1 base and J by 8 bases, and 5 bases separated the two germline ends. As DNA, the CDR3 is TGTGCCAGCAGCCAAGGCCACGAAAAACTGTTTTTT. It encodes CASSQGHEKLFF.

A note on this clone: The junction does not match germline at one end; this may be a read error. V is TRBV29-1 and J is TRBJ2-6; 9 bases line up with TRBD1. This CDR3 spans 18 amino acids. Germline V CDR1 and CDR2: SQVTM, ANQGSEA. CDR3 sequence reads: CSVPDRGSVLSGANVLAF. CDR3 sequence (DNA): TGCAGCGTGCCCGACAGGGGGTCGGTTCTATCTGGGGCCAACGTCCTGGCTTTC. Combining the CDR3 with reference TRBV29-1 and TRBJ2-6 gives the whole variable domain SAVISQKPSRDICQRGTSLTIQCQVDSQVTMMFWYRQQPGQSLTLIATANQGSEATYESGFVIDKFPISRPNLTFSTLTVSNMSPEDSSIYLCSVPDRGSVLSGANVLAFGAGSRLTVL.

This clone was found once. The V gene is TRBV4-2, the J gene TRBJ2-7, with D unresolved. This CDR3 is built from 13 residues. The V end lost 4 bases, the J end lost 0 bases, and 7 bases lay between the germline ends. Germline V gene data show CDR1 as LGHNA and CDR2 as YNFKEQ. CDR3 DNA: TGTGCCAGCAGCCTACGGAGCTCCTACGAGCAGTACTTC. Translation gives CASSLRSSYEQYF.

V usage is TRBV28 and J usage is TRBJ2-6, with D maybe TRBD2 (6 bases). Between the trimmed V and J ends, which lost 5 bases and 3 bases, there was a span of 14 bases. The CDR3 extends over 16 amino acids. CDR1 and CDR2 from the germline V gene are MDHEN and SYDVKM. CDR3 DNA: TGTGCCAGCAGTGGAGGGCCGGGAATTGGGGCCAACGTCCTGACTTTC. Amino acids: CASSGGPGIGANVLTF.

V usage is TRBV7-3 and J usage is TRBJ2-3; 11 positions agree with TRBD2. The junction had 4 bases not matched to a gene; V was cut back by 4 bases and J by 4 bases. The CDR3 consists of 15 residues. Per germline, CDR1 SGHTA and CDR2 FQGTGA. The CDR3 bases are TGTGCCAGCAGCTCTAGCGGGAGGACCGCAGATACGCAGTATTTT. Protein sequence: CASSSSGRTADTQYF.

The chain recombines TRBV28 with TRBJ2-5; 7 positions agree with TRBD1. The junction had 9 bases not matched to a gene; V was cut back by 4 bases and J by 4 bases. Germline CDR1 reads MDHEN; CDR2 reads SYDVKM. CDR3 length: 15 amino acids. CDR3 sequence reads: CASSYLQGWGETQYF. In nucleotides, the CDR3 is TGTGCCAGCAGTTACCTACAGGGGTGGGGAGAGACCCAGTACTTC.

V usage is TRBV18 and J usage is TRBJ1-2; D might be TRBD1 (5 bases). This CDR3 has 16 amino acids. The germline V and J ends were trimmed by 1 base and 0 bases, with 12 bases remaining between them. Germline V CDR1 and CDR2: KGHSH, LQKENI. The CDR3 bases are TGTGCCAGCTCACCACTTGCGGACACGTCTAACTATGGCTACACCTTC. Amino acid sequence: CASSPLADTSNYGYTF.

V usage is TRBV21-1 and J usage is TRBJ1-2; the D call in the table, TRBD1, was not verified against the DNA. TRBV21-1 is a pseudogene segment. This CDR3 has 17 amino acids. The CDR3 nucleotides are TGTGCCAGCAGCAATCGAGGGACAGGGCGGAGTTTCGATGGCTACACCTTC. Amino acid sequence: CASSNRGTGRSFDGYTF.

For the CDR3, the DNA is TGTGCCAGCAGGGCCGAGGCGGATGCCGGGGAGCTGTTTTTT. Translated: CASRAEADAGELFF. This chain connects TRBV2 to TRBJ2-2, with D unresolved. CDR1 is SNHLY, CDR2 FYNNEI, per germline. This CDR3 contains 14 residues. With 6 bases removed from V and 6 bases from J, the gap between germline ends came to 14 bases.

The chain is built from TRBV11-1 and TRBJ2-4; D ambiguous. Germline CDR1 is SGHAT and CDR2 is FQDESV (reference sequence). Deletions cut 4 bases from V and 0 bases from J, with 10 bases between. The CDR3 extends over 15 amino acids. DNA for the CDR3: TGTGCCAGCAGCTCCCCGGAACTAGCCAAAAACATTCAGTACTTC. Translating it yields CASSSPELAKNIQYF.

This clone was counted only a few times. This chain links TRBV30 with TRBJ1-1; perhaps TRBD1 as D (5 bases). Trimming pared 2 bases from V and 3 bases from J, leaving 10 bases between. Germline loops: CDR1 GTSNPN, CDR2 SVGIG (reference sequence). The CDR3 sequence is 13 residues long. DNA of the CDR3: TGTGCCTGGAGTCGGGGCAGGCACACTGAAGCTTTCTTT. It codes for CAWSRGRHTEAFF.

This clone was observed once. The rearrangement joins TRBV18 to TRBJ1-1; D is possibly TRBD1 (5 bases). The CDR3 length is 14 residues. CDR1 KGHSH and CDR2 LQKENI come from the germline V gene. The ends were cut back, 4 bases at V and 3 bases at J, with 12 bases in the middle. The CDR3 spells CASSRRDGYTEAFF. Here the CDR3 DNA reads TGTGCCAGCTCACGACGGGACGGCTACACTGAAGCTTTCTTT.

For this clone: At one of its ends the junction is not consistent with the germline gene, which may arise from a read error. The chain is built from TRBV6-5 and TRBJ2-1, with D possibly called TRBD1 or TRBD2 (5 bases each). The CDR3 loop spans 13 amino acids. Germline V gives CDR1 MNHEY, CDR2 SVGAGI. The chain's CDR3 is CASSKSRDQERFF. DNA for the CDR3: TGTGCCAGCAGTAAATCCCGGGACCAAGAGCGGTTCTTC.

The chain has TRBV27 and TRBJ1-1, with 8 bases matching TRBD1. CDR1 and CDR2 from the germline V gene are MNHEY and SMNVEV (reference sequence). Losses at the gene ends were 5 bases for V and 0 bases for J; bases not matched to a gene: 5. The CDR3 has 15 residues. The DNA for the CDR3 is TGTGCCAGCAGTCAGAAGACAGGGGTGAACACTGAAGCTTTCTTT. Its translation is CASSQKTGVNTEAFF.

The V call is TRBV4-3, the J call TRBJ2-7; D not resolved. V lost 2 bases, J lost 0 bases, and 11 bases lay in between. The CDR3 consists of 15 residues. Per the germline V gene, CDR1 is LGHNA and CDR2 is YSLEER. CDR3 loop: CASSQSLGTSYEQYF. The CDR3 DNA follows: TGCGCCAGCAGCCAAAGTCTGGGTACCTCCTACGAGCAGTACTTC.